The subject of this entry is one TCR beta chain. Assay used: immunoSEQ multiplex PCR; TCRdb lists only in-frame clones, some missing. The data contain some 80,000 clones, 94% of them seen just once; the ten biggest clones take up 0.12% to 0.15%. This CDR3 region has 15 residues. The V gene's germline CDR1 is SQVTM and CDR2 ANQGSEA. Between the trimmed V and J ends, which lost 4 bases and 0 bases, there was a span of 13 bases. The source of the sample is a study of T cell changes during pregnancy in multiple sclerosis. The TCR comes from a female donor with multiple sclerosis, enrolled in a pregnancy study. This material consisted of CD4+ T cells from peripheral blood mononuclear cells, taken after pregnancy. This rearrangement joins TRBV29-1 to TRBJ2-4, with D possibly TRBD2 on 5 matching bases. CDR3 residues: CSVGDRRLAKNIQYF. The CDR3 nucleotides read TGCAGCGTTGGGGATCGGAGGCTAGCCAAAAACATTCAGTACTTC.